The clone carrying this T cell receptor (beta chain) was recorded at least ten times. Its antigen is unknown. This sample was taken from a study of read filtering for tumor transcriptome and immune sequencing. Points from the study as a whole: Even smaller IR-seq throughput identified most shared clonotypes. IR-seq and RNA-seq agreed better without single-read clonotypes.

This CDR3 is 14 amino acids long. Trimming left V 0 bases short and J 1 base short, with 8 bases between. Germline V lookup: CDR1 SGHRS, CDR2 YFSETQ. This library used roughly 400 ng RNA and molecular barcoded adaptors spanning alpha/delta and beta/gamma chains. One entry per CDR3 protein results from TCRdb running MiXCR on the reads. Here the sample spans about 86,000 distinct CDR3 sequences, about 12% being singletons. At the time of active disease, bone marrow was collected from every patient. Sequenced sample: a population of CD138-negative cells sorted from bone marrow. This chain joins TRBV5-1 and TRBJ2-7; possibly TRBD2 for D (6 bases). This TCR was recovered from a donor aged 40 or older with multiple myeloma. The DNA for the CDR3 is TGCGCCAGCAGCTTGGTTGCGGGATCCTACGAGCAGTACTTC. Its protein product is CASSLVAGSYEQYF.